The source of this T cell receptor (beta chain) is a study of blood T cell repertoires in COVID-19. Across the whole study: Sites in the United States, Italy and Spain provided acute and convalescent COVID-19 samples. The analysed material was cDNA or gDNA that came from T cells, B-cell-depleted T cells, or PBMCs.

Trimming pared 0 bases from V and 5 bases from J, leaving 11 bases between. CDR3 size: 15 residues. The V gene's germline CDR1 is SGDLS and CDR2 YYNGEE. Authors' processing steps: It was from reference gene primer amplification that nucleated cell counts were estimated. Measured with immunoSEQ multiplex PCR; TCRdb has only the in-frame clones, and not every one. The V and J calls and the clone size are those of that table, but D and trimming were determined from the DNA. The sample contains about 280,000 clones, 65% to 90% of which appear only once. The rearrangement links TRBV9 to TRBJ2-2; D unresolved. The clonotype was recovered from a human donor in a cohort sampled during active COVID-19. Sequencing was done on a sample of peripheral blood. In DNA form, the CDR3 reads TGTGCCAGCAGCGTAGCTCATACAGCAACCGGGGAGCTGTTTTTT. Protein product: CASSVAHTATGELFF.